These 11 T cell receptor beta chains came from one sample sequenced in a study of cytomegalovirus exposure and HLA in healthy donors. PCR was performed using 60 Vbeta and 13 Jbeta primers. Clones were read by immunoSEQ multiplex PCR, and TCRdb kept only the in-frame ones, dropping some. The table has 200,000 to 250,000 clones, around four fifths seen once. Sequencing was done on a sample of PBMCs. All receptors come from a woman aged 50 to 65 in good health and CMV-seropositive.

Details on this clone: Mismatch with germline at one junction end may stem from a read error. DNA of the CDR3: TGTTCCAGCAGCTCACAGGGTAACGGGAACACTGAAGCTTTCTTT. Translated, it gives CSSSSQGNGNTEAFF. The J gene is TRBJ1-1, the V gene TRBV7-9; possibly TRBD1 for D (6 bases). The V gene's germline CDR1 is SEHNR and CDR2 FQNEAQ (reference sequence). The CDR3 is 15 amino acids. Full variable domain (rest looked up from reference TRBV7-9 and TRBJ1-1): DTGVSQNPRHKITKRGQNVTFRCDPISEHNRLYWYRQTLGQGPEFLTYFQNEAQLEKSRLLSDRFSAERPKGSFSTLEIQRTEQGDSAMYLCSSSSQGNGNTEAFFGQGTRLTVV.

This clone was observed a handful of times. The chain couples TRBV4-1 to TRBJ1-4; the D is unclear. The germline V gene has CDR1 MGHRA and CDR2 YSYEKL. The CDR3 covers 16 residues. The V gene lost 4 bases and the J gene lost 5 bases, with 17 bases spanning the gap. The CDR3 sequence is CASSPLPARINEKLFF. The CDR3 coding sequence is TGCGCCAGCAGCCCCCTCCCAGCGAGAATAAATGAAAAACTGTTTTTT.

This chain's CDR3 is CASSFSLAGGVYGYTF. The DNA of the CDR3 is TGTGCCAGCAGTTTCTCTCTCGCGGGAGGTGTCTATGGCTACACCTTC. The gene calls are TRBV27 and TRBJ1-2; D gene uncertain. With 3 bases removed from V and 4 bases from J, the gap between germline ends came to 18 bases. CDR3 size: 16 residues. Germline CDR1 is MNHEY and CDR2 is SMNVEV (reference sequence).

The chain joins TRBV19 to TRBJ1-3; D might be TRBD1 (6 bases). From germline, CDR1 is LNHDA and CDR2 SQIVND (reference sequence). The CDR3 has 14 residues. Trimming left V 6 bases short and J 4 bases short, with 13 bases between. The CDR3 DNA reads TGTGCCAGTAGCCTACAGGGTCTCGGAAACACCATATATTTT. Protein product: CASSLQGLGNTIYF.

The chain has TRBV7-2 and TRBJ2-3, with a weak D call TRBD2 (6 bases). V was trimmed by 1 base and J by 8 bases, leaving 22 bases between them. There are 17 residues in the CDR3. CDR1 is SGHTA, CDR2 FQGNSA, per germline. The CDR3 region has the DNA TGTGCCAGCAGCTTAGTAGCGGTCCCCAAATTTAGGGGTACGCAGTATTTT. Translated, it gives CASSLVAVPKFRGTQYF.

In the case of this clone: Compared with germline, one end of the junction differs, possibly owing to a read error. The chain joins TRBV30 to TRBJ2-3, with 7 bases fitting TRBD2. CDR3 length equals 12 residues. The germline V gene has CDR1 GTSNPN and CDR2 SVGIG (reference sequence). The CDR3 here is CAWGVSGGGFRF. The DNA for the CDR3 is TGTGCCTGGGGTGTATCCGGCGGGGGTTTCCGTTTT. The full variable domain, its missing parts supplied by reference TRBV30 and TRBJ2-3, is SQTIHQWPATLVQPVGSPLSLECTVEGTSNPNLYWYRQAAGRGLQLLFYSVGIGQISSEVPQNLSASRPQDRQFILSSKKLLLSDSGFYLCAWGVSGGGFRFGPGTRLTVL.

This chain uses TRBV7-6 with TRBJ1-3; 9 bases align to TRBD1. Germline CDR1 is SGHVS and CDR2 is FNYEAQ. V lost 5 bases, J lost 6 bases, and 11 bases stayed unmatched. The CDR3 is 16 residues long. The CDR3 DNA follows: TGTGCCAGCAGCCCTCGTCGGGACAGGGTTTCAAACACCATATATTTT. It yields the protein CASSPRRDRVSNTIYF.

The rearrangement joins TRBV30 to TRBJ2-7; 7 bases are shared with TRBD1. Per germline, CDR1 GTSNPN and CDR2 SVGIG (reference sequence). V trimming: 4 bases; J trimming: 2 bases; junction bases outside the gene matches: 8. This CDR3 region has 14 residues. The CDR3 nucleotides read TGTGCCTGGAACGTCGGGCAGGGGGCCTACGAGCAGTACTTC. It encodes CAWNVGQGAYEQYF.

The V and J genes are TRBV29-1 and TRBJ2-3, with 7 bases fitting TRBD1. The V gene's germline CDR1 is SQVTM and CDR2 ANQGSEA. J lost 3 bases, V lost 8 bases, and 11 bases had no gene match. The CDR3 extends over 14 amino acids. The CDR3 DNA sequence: TGCAGCTGCTCGGGACAGAAAGTTACAGATACGCAGTATTTT. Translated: CSCSGQKVTDTQYF.

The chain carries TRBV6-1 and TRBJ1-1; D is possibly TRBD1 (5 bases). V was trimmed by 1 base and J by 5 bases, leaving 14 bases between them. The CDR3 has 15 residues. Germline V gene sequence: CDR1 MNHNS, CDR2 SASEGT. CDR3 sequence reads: CASSEGLGRETEAFF. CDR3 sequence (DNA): TGTGCCAGCAGTGAAGGGTTGGGCAGGGAAACTGAAGCTTTCTTT.

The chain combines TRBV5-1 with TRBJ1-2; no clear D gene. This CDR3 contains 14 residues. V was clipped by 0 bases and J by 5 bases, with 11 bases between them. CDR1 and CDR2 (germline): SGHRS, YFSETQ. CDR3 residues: CASSLDGNPYGYTF. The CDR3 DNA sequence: TGCGCCAGCAGCTTGGACGGGAACCCTTATGGCTACACCTTC.